The T cell receptor beta chain under discussion was sequenced for a study of shared clonotypes between healthy human individuals. Overall study: The plates for each donor numbered three CD4 naive, three CD4 memory, two CD8 naive and one CD8 memory.

Of note for this clone: Its target is unknown.

The CDR3 consists of 16 residues. After removal of 2 bases from V and 4 bases from J, the junction contained 4 bases not matched to a gene. Germline CDR1 and CDR2: MNHEY and SMNVEV (reference sequence). The genomic DNA of each subset was split evenly across several immunoSEQ plates. For sorted subsets, about 200 ng DNA per replicate equaled about 27,000 T cell genomes. Here immunoSEQ multiplex PCR was the method, and the copy in TCRdb shows in-frame clones only, minus some. The repertoire has about 580,000 clones, roughly 98% of them found once; the top ten carry around 0.3%. Findings of the study overall: Relative to their counterparts shared across all four donors, non-shared clonotypes exhibited diminished generation probabilities.

Naive CD8 isolation took CD45RO-negative cells positively selected for CCR7 and excluded terminally differentiated effector memory CD45RA+ cells. The material sequenced was naive CD8+ T cells sorted from blood. The TCR was taken from a man aged 30 to 45 in good health. The chain uses TRBV27 and TRBJ2-1, with TRBD2 identical over 11 bases. As DNA, the CDR3 is TGTGCCAGCAGTTTAGGGACTAGCGGCAAGTACAATGAGCAGTTCTTC. Translation gives CASSLGTSGKYNEQFF.